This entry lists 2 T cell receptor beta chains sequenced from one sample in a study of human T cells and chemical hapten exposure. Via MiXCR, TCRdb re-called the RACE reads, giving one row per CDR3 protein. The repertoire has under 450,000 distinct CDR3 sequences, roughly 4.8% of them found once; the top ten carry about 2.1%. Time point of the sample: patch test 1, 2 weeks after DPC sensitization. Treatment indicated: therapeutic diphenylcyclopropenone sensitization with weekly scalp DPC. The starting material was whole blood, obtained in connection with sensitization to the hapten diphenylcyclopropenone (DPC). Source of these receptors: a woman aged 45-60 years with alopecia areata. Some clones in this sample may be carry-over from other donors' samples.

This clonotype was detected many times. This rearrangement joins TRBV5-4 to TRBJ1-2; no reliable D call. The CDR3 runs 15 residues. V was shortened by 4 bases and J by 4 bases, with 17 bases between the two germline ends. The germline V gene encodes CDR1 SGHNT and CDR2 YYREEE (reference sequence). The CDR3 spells CASSLSGGVGYGYTF. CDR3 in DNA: TGTGCCAGCAGCCTAAGTGGTGGGGTCGGCTATGGCTACACCTTC.

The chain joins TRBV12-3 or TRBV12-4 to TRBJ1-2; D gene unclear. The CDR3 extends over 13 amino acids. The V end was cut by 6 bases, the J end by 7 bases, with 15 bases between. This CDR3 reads CASSQMTRGGYTF. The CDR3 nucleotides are TGTGCCAGCAGCCAAATGACGCGGGGTGGCTACACCTTC.